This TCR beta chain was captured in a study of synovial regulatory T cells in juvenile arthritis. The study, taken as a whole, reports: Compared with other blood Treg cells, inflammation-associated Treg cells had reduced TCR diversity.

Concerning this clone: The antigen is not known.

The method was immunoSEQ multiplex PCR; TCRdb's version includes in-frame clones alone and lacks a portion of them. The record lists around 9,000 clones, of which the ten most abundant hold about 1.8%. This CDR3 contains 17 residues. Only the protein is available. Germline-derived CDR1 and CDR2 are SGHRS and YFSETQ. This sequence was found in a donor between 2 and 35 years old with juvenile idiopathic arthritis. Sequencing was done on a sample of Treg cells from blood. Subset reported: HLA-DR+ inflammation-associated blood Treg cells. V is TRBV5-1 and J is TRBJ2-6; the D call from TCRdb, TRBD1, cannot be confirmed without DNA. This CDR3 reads CASSLLGASSGANVLTF.